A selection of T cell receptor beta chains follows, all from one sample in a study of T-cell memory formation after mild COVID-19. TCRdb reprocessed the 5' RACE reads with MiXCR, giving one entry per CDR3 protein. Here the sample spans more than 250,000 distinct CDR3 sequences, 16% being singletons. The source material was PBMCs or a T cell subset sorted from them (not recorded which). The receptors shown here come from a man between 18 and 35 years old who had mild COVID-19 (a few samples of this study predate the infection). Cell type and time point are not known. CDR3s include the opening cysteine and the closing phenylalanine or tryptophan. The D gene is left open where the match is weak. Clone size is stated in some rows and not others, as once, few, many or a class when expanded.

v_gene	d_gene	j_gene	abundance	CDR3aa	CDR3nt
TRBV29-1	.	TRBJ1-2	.	CSGDSSNYGYTF	TGCAGCGGAGACAGTTCCAACTATGGCTACACCTTC
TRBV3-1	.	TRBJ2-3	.	CASSQGDVRGTQYF	TGTGCCAGCAGCCAAGGGGACGTTCGGGGTACGCAGTATTTT
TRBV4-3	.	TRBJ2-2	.	CASSQDPAGAGELFF	TGCGCCAGCAGCCAAGATCCGGCAGGGGCCGGGGAGCTGTTTTTT
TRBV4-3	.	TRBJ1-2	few	CASSQDSAGNYGYTF	TGCGCCAGCAGCCAAGATTCGGCAGGGAACTATGGCTACACCTTC
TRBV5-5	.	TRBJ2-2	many	CASSMGVNTGELFF	TGTGCCAGCAGCATGGGGGTGAACACCGGGGAGCTGTTTTTT
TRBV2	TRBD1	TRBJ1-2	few	CASRAGTGPYGYTF	TGTGCCAGCAGGGCCGGGACAGGGCCTTACGGCTACACCTTC
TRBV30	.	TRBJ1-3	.	CAWSVTDSGNTIYF	TGTGCCTGGAGTGTCACTGACTCTGGAAACACCATATATTTT
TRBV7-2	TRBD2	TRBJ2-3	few	CASSQGGFDTQYF	TGTGCCAGCAGCCAGGGAGGGTTCGATACGCAGTATTTT
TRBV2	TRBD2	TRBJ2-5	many	CASRKGAAGGETQYF	TGTGCCAGCCGTAAAGGGGCGGCCGGGGGGGAGACCCAGTACTTC
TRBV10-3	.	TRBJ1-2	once	CAISESLQLSGYTF	TGTGCCATCAGTGAGTCGTTACAGTTAAGCGGCTACACCTTC
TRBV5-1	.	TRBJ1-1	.	CATSRGLNTEAFF	TGCGCCACCTCGAGGGGTCTTAACACTGAAGCTTTCTTT
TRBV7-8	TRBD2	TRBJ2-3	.	CASSSLVRTSGTDTQYF	TGTGCTAGCAGCTCGCTGGTGAGGACTAGCGGCACAGATACGCAGTATTTT
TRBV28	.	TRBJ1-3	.	CASRGGGSGNTIYF	TGTGCCAGCAGAGGGGGAGGTTCTGGAAACACCATATATTTT
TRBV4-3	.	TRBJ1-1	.	CASSQGFSNTEAFF	TGCGCCAGCAGCCAAGGGTTCAGCAACACTGAAGCTTTCTTT
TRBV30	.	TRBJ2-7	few	CAWSVGGTSYEQYF	TGTGCCTGGAGTGTTGGGGGGACCTCCTACGAGCAGTACTTC
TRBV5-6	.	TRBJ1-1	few	CASSLVSGIRSVFF	TGTGCCAGCAGCTTGGTTTCGGGGATTCGTTCGGTTTTCTTT
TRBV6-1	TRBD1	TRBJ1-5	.	CASRRQGISNQPQHF	TGTGCCAGCCGTCGACAGGGTATTAGCAATCAGCCCCAGCATTTT
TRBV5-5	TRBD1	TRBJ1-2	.	CASNKGQGAEGYTF	TGTGCCAGCAATAAGGGACAGGGGGCAGAGGGCTACACCTTC
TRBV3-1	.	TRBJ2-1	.	CASSQGWALASSYNEQFF	TGTGCCAGCAGCCAGGGATGGGCACTAGCTAGCTCCTACAATGAGCAGTTCTTC
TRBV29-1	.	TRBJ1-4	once	CSTRPGHPNEKLFF	TGCAGCACGCGTCCGGGACACCCTAATGAAAAACTGTTTTTT
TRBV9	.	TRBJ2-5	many	CASSVVGAASQETQYF	TGTGCCAGCAGCGTAGTGGGAGCGGCATCCCAAGAGACCCAGTACTTC
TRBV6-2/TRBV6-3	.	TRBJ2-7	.	CASSYGAVQYF	TGTGCCAGCAGTTACGGCGCAGTTCAGTACTTC
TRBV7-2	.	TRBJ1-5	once	CASSLGRGPRHF	TGTGCCAGCAGCTTAGGGCGGGGACCCCGGCATTTT
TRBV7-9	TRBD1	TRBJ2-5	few	CASSTDRGWETQYF	TGTGCCAGCAGCACAGACAGGGGCTGGGAGACCCAGTACTTC
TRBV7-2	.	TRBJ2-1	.	CASSLSPDYNEQFF	TGTGCCAGCAGCTTATCCCCAGATTACAATGAGCAGTTCTTC
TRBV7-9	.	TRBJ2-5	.	CASSPARPQETQYF	TGTGCCAGCAGCCCCGCCAGGCCGCAAGAGACCCAGTACTTC
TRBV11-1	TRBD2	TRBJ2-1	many	CASSALAGSYNEQFF	TGTGCCAGCAGCGCGCTAGCGGGGTCGTACAATGAGCAGTTCTTC
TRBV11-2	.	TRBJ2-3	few	CASSFPSTSGNSDTQYF	TGTGCCAGCAGCTTTCCTAGCACCAGTGGGAACTCAGATACGCAGTATTTT
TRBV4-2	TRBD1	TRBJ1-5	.	CASSQDSGTGGYQPQHF	TGTGCCAGCAGCCAAGATTCCGGGACAGGGGGTTATCAGCCCCAGCATTTT
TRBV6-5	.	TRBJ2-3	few	CASSRPPGTQYF	TGTGCCAGCAGTAGACCCCCTGGTACGCAGTATTTT